This T cell receptor beta chain was captured by sequencing in a study of blood T cells in healthy people across ages. A J-beta primer mix and a sample-barcoded 5' primer were used in a second PCR of about 7 to 12 cycles. MiXCR, run by TCRdb on the 5' RACE reads, gives a single entry per CDR3 protein. In the table there are about 570,000 distinct CDR3 sequences, roughly a quarter of which are singletons. The CDR3 has 14 amino acids. Germline V gene data show CDR1 as MNHEY and CDR2 as SMNVEV (reference sequence). V lost 3 bases and J 0 bases, leaving 9 bases between the germline ends. A further study also used this sample, focusing on T cells of mothers and their children.

The receptor's source is a boy aged 2 to 10 in good health. Sequenced input: blood. The chain joins TRBV27 to TRBJ2-7, with no clear D. Here the CDR3 DNA reads TGTGCCAGCAGTTTGCAGGCGTTCTCCTACGAGCAGTACTTC. It is translated as CASSLQAFSYEQYF.